This T cell receptor beta chain was recovered during a study of T-cell reconstitution after alpha-beta-depleted transplantation in children (dated by TCRdb to 2015 to 2016). A note on the overall study: T-cell immune reconstitution after TCRalphabeta/CD19-depleted allogeneic hematopoietic cell transplantation in children was quantitatively tracked in the study by means of TCR repertoire profiling.

Overall results and qualifications from the work: The frequencies of hyperexpanded clones fell over the following months, and after one year, T-cell counts and TCRbeta diversity were mostly attributed to newly produced T cells. In some patients, the high TCRbeta diversity seen at day 60 was put down to recipient T cells and intrathymic progenitors that had survived conditioning. Apparently early alphabetaT-cell count recovery about two months after transplant reportedly relied on only several hundred rapidly expanded clones derived from non-depleted graft cells.

Per the germline V gene (reference sequence), DFQATT is the CDR1 and SNEGSKA is the CDR2. The CDR3 numbers 14 residues from cysteine through phenylalanine. Only the CDR3 region is kept as DNA, spanning 42 bases read in frame from base 1. V lost 5 bases and J lost 5 bases; the stretch between them is 16 bases long. Preparation of the library involved PCR. TCRdb names Illumina HiSeq 2500 as the instrument used. TCR libraries were prepared with molecular barcoding, using unique molecular identifiers to normalize TCRbeta repertoire quantification. TCRdb's own reprocessing of the public reads used fastp at Q25 and MiXCR and kept productive beta chains. Each CDR3 protein appears once, grouped with its most common genes and DNA. This sample comprises hundreds of thousands of distinct CDR3 sequences, 15% to 20% of them detected only once. The ten largest clones take up roughly 4.8% of the sample. This clonotype was observed at least ten times. Its binding antigen is unknown. The sample holds no much larger clone one base away, and base qualities are not on file.

The sample's treatment or condition label, in plain terms: allogeneic hematopoietic cell transplantation with graft depleted of TCRalphabeta T cells and CD19 B cells. The transplant recipients were children given TCRalphabeta/CD19-depleted allogeneic hematopoietic cell grafts. The source is a male patient between 10 and 17 years old who had a stem cell transplant for acute lymphoblastic leukemia, so the T cells may come from the graft donor. The chain is made from TRBV20-1 and TRBJ2-1; no D gene can be assigned with confidence. The starting material was PBMCs, mostly from graft donor cells, obtained 360 days after TCRalphabeta/CD19-depleted stem cell transplant. CDR3 protein: CSALEGGRHNEQFF. The DNA sequence reads TGCAGTGCTTTAGAAGGCGGTAGACACAATGAGCAGTTCTTC.